These T cell receptor beta chains were read from a single sample in a study of T cell responses to AZD1222 COVID-19 vaccine. The data were produced by immunoSEQ multiplex PCR, yet TCRdb's version contains in-frame clones alone and is incomplete. Of some 150,000 clones listed, 88% are singletons. The sequencing here drew on peripheral blood, taken 28 days after the second AZD1222 dose. The receptors come from an adult who received the AZD1222 COVID-19 vaccine. Each CDR3 is given without its conserved first and last residue.

V	J	CDR3
TRBV7-2	TRBJ1-5	ASSLSSNSNQPQH
TRBV7-9	TRBJ2-2	ASSPQGATGELF
TRBV5-4	TRBJ1-1	ASSTIQGRNTEAF
TRBV6-5	TRBJ2-1	ATTFGTYNEQF
TRBV11-2	TRBJ2-7	ASSLGYGDRGREQY
TRBV4-3	TRBJ1-1	ASSQVGRGDTEAF
TRBV29-1	TRBJ2-1	SVAELSFREQF
TRBV6-1	TRBJ1-5	ASSEWPGGDQPQH
TRBV7-3	TRBJ1-2	ASSLRGGDGYT
TRBV9	TRBJ2-5	ASSIQRGASETQY
TRBV12-3/TRBV12-4	TRBJ2-7	ASSSGVPYEQY
TRBV21-1	TRBJ2-3	AAPGLLTDTQY
TRBV21-1	TRBJ1-4	ASSDRVSVHTATNEKLF
TRBV4-3	TRBJ1-1	ASSHHPQGTNTEAF
TRBV5-1	TRBJ1-5	ASSLGPQGVNQPQH
TRBV7-8	TRBJ1-5	ASSSSRSDQPQH
TRBV6-5	TRBJ2-7	ASSYARVGEQY
TRBV14	TRBJ1-1	ASSQGFAAEAF
TRBV2	TRBJ1-2	ASRMGGYT
TRBV27	TRBJ1-1	ASSGPFEAF
TRBV6-1	TRBJ1-6	ASSGPPGVSSYNSPLH